The entry below describes one TCR beta chain. Its antigen specificity is not known. No base quality information exists; no much larger clone differs at one position. TCRbeta CDR3 regions were amplified from genomic DNA by means of the immunoSEQ Assay, a bias-controlled multiplex PCR. The paper's processing steps were these. Nucleated cell counts per sample were estimated from amplification of reference gene primers within the assay. Sequence reads were collapsed and filtered to measure the absolute abundance of every unique TCRbeta CDR3 rearrangement. Productive Simpson clonality was computed per sample as the square root of Simpson's diversity index over productive rearrangements. TCRdb limited this immuneACCESS table to in-frame rearrangements with V and J called. A share of clones is missing; checked studies link under half to unresolved V genes, and the rest is unexplained. The V and J calls and clone size come from that table; D and trimming were worked out from the DNA. This sample lists about 59,000 clones; about 90% were detected once. The biggest ten clones account for 5.1% of the sample.

Each collaborating institution followed its own protocols to collect whole blood in K2EDTA tubes. For TCRbeta analysis, collaborator samples were shipped as frozen whole blood, as isolated PBMCs, or as DNA extracted from either sample type. This sample stems from a study of blood T cell repertoires in COVID-19 (TCRdb year 2020). Turning to the overall study: Collaborator samples came from the United States, Italy and Spain and covered acute and convalescent phases of COVID-19. The prospective study material was composed of cDNA or gDNA derived from T cells, B-cell-depleted T cells, or PBMCs. Deeply sampled blood TCRbeta repertoires from subjects exposed to, actively infected with, or recovered from COVID-19 were included in the dataset. The repertoires were made available in a free public database intended to serve as a resource for research on the immune response to SARS-CoV-2. Samples were obtained from the ongoing ImmuneRACE study (first 160 participants) and from 1,000 to 1,500 subjects provided by 6 global collaborators. Sample metadata almost always included a de-identified subject ID, COVID-19 status, age in years and sex. Where available, HLA class I and class II types were taken from metadata supplied by the sample provider and were not determined by assay-based typing. What the authors observed across the whole study: How much clinical and demographic metadata was included differed by source and by participant, and the metadata was provided uncurated.

Unmatched junction bases come to 9, with V trimmed by 2 bases and J by 5 bases. CDR1 SGHVS and CDR2 FQNEAQ were looked up in the germline V gene. From cysteine to phenylalanine, the CDR3 is 16 amino acids long. Of all the DNA, just the CDR3 is kept, 48 bases in frame from base 1. The rearranged segments are TRBV7-8 and TRBJ2-7, with 10 bases aligning to TRBD2. The specimen sequenced was peripheral blood. The sequence was obtained from a man older than 75 in a cohort sampled during active COVID-19. The CDR3 has the sequence CASSLTLAGASHEQYF. DNA sequence: TGTGCCAGCAGCTTAACCCTAGCGGGAGCATCGCACGAGCAGTACTTC.